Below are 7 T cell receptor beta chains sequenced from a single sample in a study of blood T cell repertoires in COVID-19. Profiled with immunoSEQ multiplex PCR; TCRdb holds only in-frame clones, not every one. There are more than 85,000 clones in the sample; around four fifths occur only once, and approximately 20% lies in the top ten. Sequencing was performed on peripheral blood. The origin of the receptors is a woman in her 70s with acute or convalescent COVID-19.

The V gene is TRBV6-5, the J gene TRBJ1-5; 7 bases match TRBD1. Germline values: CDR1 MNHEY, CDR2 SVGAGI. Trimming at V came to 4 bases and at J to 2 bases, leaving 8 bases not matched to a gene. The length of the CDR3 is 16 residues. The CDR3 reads CASSSLTGVGNQPQHF. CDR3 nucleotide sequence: TGTGCCAGCAGTTCTTTAACAGGGGTTGGCAATCAGCCCCAGCATTTT.

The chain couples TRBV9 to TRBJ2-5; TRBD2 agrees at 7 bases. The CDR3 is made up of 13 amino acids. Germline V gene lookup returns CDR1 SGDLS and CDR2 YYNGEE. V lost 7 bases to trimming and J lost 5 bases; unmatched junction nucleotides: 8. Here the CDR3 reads CASAGGREETQYF. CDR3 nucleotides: TGTGCCAGCGCCGGGGGGAGGGAGGAGACCCAGTACTTC.

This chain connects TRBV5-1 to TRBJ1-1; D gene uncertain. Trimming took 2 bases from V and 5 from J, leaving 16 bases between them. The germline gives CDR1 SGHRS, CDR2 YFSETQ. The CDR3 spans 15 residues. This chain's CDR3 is CASSFVWGGDTEAFF. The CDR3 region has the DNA TGCGCCAGCAGCTTCGTTTGGGGAGGTGATACTGAAGCTTTCTTT.

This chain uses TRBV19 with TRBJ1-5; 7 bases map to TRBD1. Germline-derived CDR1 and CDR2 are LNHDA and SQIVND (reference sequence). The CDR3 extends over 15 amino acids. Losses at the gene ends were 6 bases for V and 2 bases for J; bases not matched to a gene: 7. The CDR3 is CASRDQGVGNQPQHF. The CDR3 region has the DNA TGTGCCAGTAGGGACCAGGGGGTGGGCAATCAGCCCCAGCATTTT.

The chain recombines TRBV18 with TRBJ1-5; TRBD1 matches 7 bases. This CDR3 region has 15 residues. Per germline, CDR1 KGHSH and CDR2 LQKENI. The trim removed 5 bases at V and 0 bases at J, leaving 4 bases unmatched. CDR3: CASSGDRDSNQPQHF. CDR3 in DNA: TGTGCCAGCTCAGGAGACAGGGATAGCAATCAGCCCCAGCATTTT.

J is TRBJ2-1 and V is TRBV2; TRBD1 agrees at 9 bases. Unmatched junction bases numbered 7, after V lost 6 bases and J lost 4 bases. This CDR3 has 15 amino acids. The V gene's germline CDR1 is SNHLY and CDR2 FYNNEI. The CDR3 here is CASSARTGEYNEQFF. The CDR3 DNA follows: TGTGCCAGCAGCGCCCGGACAGGGGAGTACAATGAGCAGTTCTTC.

This CDR3 is CASSPTGQGVGEQFF. The CDR3 DNA follows: TGCGCCAGCAGCCCGACGGGACAGGGGGTAGGTGAGCAGTTCTTC. The chain links TRBV5-1 to TRBJ2-1; TRBD1 aligns across 11 bases. The CDR3 sequence is 15 residues long. Germline CDR1 is SGHRS and CDR2 is YFSETQ. V dropped 4 bases and J dropped 9; count of bases not matched to a gene: 9.